These 27 T cell receptor beta chains were all obtained from the same sample, sequenced in a study of T cell changes during pregnancy in multiple sclerosis. Repertoires were generated with immunoSEQ multiplex PCR, while TCRdb's copy carries only in-frame clones and drops some. Of approximately 66,000 clones in the sample, over 75% are singletons; the top ten hold under 6%. The sample was CD8+ T cells from peripheral blood mononuclear cells, taken before pregnancy. Receptors were obtained from a female donor with multiple sclerosis, enrolled in a pregnancy study.

J is TRBJ2-1 and V is TRBV7-6; TRBD2 matches at 8 bases. The germline V gene encodes CDR1 SGHVS and CDR2 FNYEAQ. Germline trimming cut 6 bases from V and 0 bases from J; bases unmatched to any gene: 10. There are 17 residues in the CDR3. The CDR3, as DNA: TGTGCCAGCAGTCTACCTACGGGGGGGAGCTCCTACAATGAGCAGTTCTTC. It codes for CASSLPTGGSSYNEQFF.

This clone showed up just once. This chain links TRBV10-3 with TRBJ2-1, with a tentative D call TRBD2 (7 bases). The germline V gene encodes CDR1 ENHRY and CDR2 SYGVKD. CDR3 length: 13 amino acids. Trimming took off 3 bases at V and 9 bases at J, with 12 bases between the two ends. The CDR3 protein is CAISEGGAGEQFF. The CDR3 DNA reads as TGTGCCATCAGTGAAGGGGGGGCTGGTGAGCAGTTCTTC.

The chain employs TRBV2 and TRBJ1-1, with TRBD1 matching 9 bases. CDR1 is SNHLY, CDR2 FYNNEI, per germline. The CDR3 has 16 amino acids. V dropped 5 bases and J dropped 7; count of bases not matched to a gene: 14. CDR3 amino acids: CASSRRRQGGLSEAFF. Here the CDR3 DNA reads TGTGCCAGCAGTAGAAGGCGACAGGGGGGTCTCAGTGAAGCTTTCTTT.

The CDR3, as DNA: TGTGCCAGCAGCTACCTAGCGGGGGGGCCCTACAATGAGCAGTTCTTC. Protein: CASSYLAGGPYNEQFF. The rearrangement uses TRBV5-6 and TRBJ2-1; TRBD2 aligns across 12 bases. CDR1 and CDR2 from the germline V gene are SGHDT and YYEEEE. V gave up 3 bases and J gave up 2 bases; unmatched junction bases: 3. The CDR3 totals 16 residues. The complete variable domain, with remaining parts taken from reference TRBV5-6 and TRBJ2-1, reads DAGVTQSPTHLIKTRGQQVTLRCSPKSGHDTVSWYQQALGQGPQFIFQYYEEEERQRGNFPDRFSGHQFPNYSSELNVNALLLGDSALYLCASSYLAGGPYNEQFFGPGTRLTVL.

The rearrangement links TRBV27 to TRBJ1-1; D call uncertain. The CDR3 length is 13 residues. The germline V and J ends were trimmed by 6 bases and 7 bases, with 15 bases remaining between them. Looked up from germline, CDR1 is MNHEY and CDR2 is SMNVEV (reference sequence). The CDR3: CASSGVVGNEAFF. For the CDR3, the DNA is TGTGCCAGCAGCGGGGTCGTAGGGAATGAAGCTTTCTTT.

This chain joins TRBV13 and TRBJ2-4; 8 nucleotides align to TRBD2. This CDR3 region has 14 residues. Germline loops: CDR1 PRHDT, CDR2 FYEKMQ (reference sequence). The J segment lost 7 bases and the V segment lost 7 bases, leaving 9 bases of the junction unmatched. CDR3 DNA sequence: TGTGCCAGCACCTCGGGGGGGGGCCGGAACATTCAGTACTTC. Translated: CASTSGGGRNIQYF.

The chain joins TRBV11-2 to TRBJ2-1; 9 bases match TRBD1. This CDR3 has 15 residues. Per germline, CDR1 SGHAT and CDR2 FQNNGV. The J segment lost 5 bases and the V segment lost 7 bases, leaving 9 bases of the junction unmatched. CDR3 nucleotides: TGTGCCAGCACCGATCCGAGACAGGGGGACAATGAGCAGTTCTTC. Translating gives CASTDPRQGDNEQFF.

The CDR3 is CASSIDRGTYEQYF. The CDR3 DNA reads TGTGCCAGTAGTATTGACAGGGGTACCTACGAGCAGTACTTC. The chain has TRBV19 and TRBJ2-7; TRBD1 matches at 8 bases. This CDR3 has 14 residues. V trimming: 3 bases; J trimming: 2 bases; junction bases outside the gene matches: 3. Germline V CDR1 and CDR2: LNHDA, SQIVND (reference sequence).

V is TRBV30 and J is TRBJ2-2; a weak D match, TRBD2 (5 bases). Trimming cost V 3 bases and J 5 bases, with 22 bases left between them. The CDR3 runs 17 residues. Germline CDR1 GTSNPN, CDR2 SVGIG (reference sequence). The CDR3 loop reads CAWSLLGGSRGTGELFF. In nucleotides, the CDR3 is TGTGCCTGGAGCCTCCTGGGTGGGAGTCGAGGGACCGGGGAGCTGTTTTTT.

The CDR3 loop reads CSVPDRNYGYTF. The DNA of the CDR3 is TGCAGCGTTCCTGACAGGAACTATGGCTACACCTTC. The J gene is TRBJ1-2, the V gene TRBV29-1; TRBD1 is a possible D gene (6 bases). The CDR3 is made up of 12 amino acids. The V and J ends lost 5 bases and 2 bases respectively, with 9 bases between them. Germline V gene sequence: CDR1 SQVTM, CDR2 ANQGSEA.

The V gene is TRBV28, the J gene TRBJ1-5, with 7 bases lining up with TRBD1. In germline, CDR1 is MDHEN, CDR2 SYDVKM. This CDR3 is built from 14 residues. J gave up 3 bases and V 7 bases, and 6 bases lay outside the gene matches. In DNA, the CDR3 is TGTGCCAGCACAGGACAGGTCAACAATCAGCCCCAGCATTTT. It encodes CASTGQVNNQPQHF.

Concerning this clone itself: A far larger clone lies a single base away; this is likely a read error. Other DNA sequences from this sample encode an identical CDR3 as well. This chain connects TRBV11-2 to TRBJ2-7; D is possibly TRBD1 (6 bases). The germline V and J ends were trimmed by 1 base and 3 bases, with 7 bases remaining between them. Per germline, CDR1 SGHAT and CDR2 FQNNGV. The CDR3 consists of 13 residues. CDR3 residues: CASSLGQDYEQYF. DNA of the CDR3: TGTGCCAGCAGCTTAGGACAGGACTACGAGCAGTACTTC.

A word on this clone: One junction end does not reproduce the germline sequence, and a read error may be involved. This chain links TRBV13 with TRBJ2-2; a possible D gene is TRBD1 (5 bases). CDR3 length equals 13 residues. Germline-derived CDR1 and CDR2 are PRHDT and FYEKMQ (reference sequence). The CDR3 protein is CASSFAGQGELFF. In nucleotides, the CDR3 is TGCGCCAGCAGCTTTGCAGGGCAAGGGGAGCTGTTTTTT.

The chain joins TRBV11-2 to TRBJ2-2; maybe TRBD2 (5 bases). V lost 3 bases to trimming and J lost 6 bases, with 11 bases between them. Germline-derived CDR1 and CDR2 are SGHAT and FQNNGV. The CDR3 totals 14 residues. The CDR3 here is CASSLWGEAGELFF. The CDR3 nucleotides read TGTGCCAGCAGCTTGTGGGGAGAGGCCGGGGAGCTGTTTTTT.

As regards this clone: The germline gene is not matched at one end of the junction; a read error may be the cause. This chain connects TRBV2 to TRBJ2-3, with 8 bases lining up with TRBD1. The V gene's germline CDR1 is SNHLY and CDR2 FYNNEI. The CDR3 extends over 16 amino acids. CDR3: CASSEGQGVGTDTQYF. CDR3 in DNA: TGTGCCAGCAGCGAAGGACAGGGCGTCGGCACAGATACGCAGTATTTT.

V gene TRBV2 combines with J gene TRBJ1-2; 7 bases agree with TRBD1. This CDR3 has 12 amino acids. The trim removed 10 bases at V and 8 bases at J, leaving 10 bases unmatched. Germline CDR1 SNHLY, CDR2 FYNNEI. The CDR3 DNA reads as TGTGCCAACCCGACAGGGTCGGCGGGCTACACCTTC. Its translation: CANPTGSAGYTF.

This sequence joins TRBV9 and TRBJ2-1; D remains unclear. CDR1 is SGDLS and CDR2 is YYNGEE in the germline V gene. V lost 0 bases and J lost 8, with 15 bases in between. There are 15 residues in the CDR3. CDR3 nucleotide sequence: TGTGCCAGCAGCGTAGAATTCGTTGAGGATGATGAGCAGTTCTTC. Amino acid sequence: CASSVEFVEDDEQFF.

This clone was recorded once. CDR3 in DNA: TGCGCCAGCAGCCAAGAACACAGCTCGTACGAGCAGTACTTC. Encoded protein: CASSQEHSSYEQYF. The V and J genes are TRBV4-1 and TRBJ2-7, with D unclear. The germline V and J ends were trimmed by 0 bases and 4 bases, with 10 bases remaining between them. The CDR3 has 14 amino acids. CDR1 and CDR2 from the germline V gene are MGHRA and YSYEKL.

This clone was observed a single time. CDR3 DNA sequence: TGCAGCGTCACCAAAGGACAGGGAGGTGGCTACACCTTC. This sequence encodes CSVTKGQGGGYTF. The genes are TRBV29-1 and TRBJ1-2, with TRBD1 matching 8 bases. Per germline, CDR1 SQVTM and CDR2 ANQGSEA. Germline trimming cut 6 bases from V and 7 bases from J; bases unmatched to any gene: 10. This CDR3 region has 13 residues.

The gene calls are TRBV19 and TRBJ2-5; the D is unclear. The CDR3 runs to 14 residues. Germline V CDR1 and CDR2: LNHDA, SQIVND (reference sequence). The ends were cut back, 3 bases at V and 2 bases at J, with 10 bases in the middle. This CDR3 reads CASSIGELQETQYF. The CDR3 DNA is TGTGCCAGTAGTATTGGAGAGCTACAAGAGACCCAGTACTTC.

The V call is TRBV5-1, the J call TRBJ2-2, with D perhaps matching TRBD2 (5 bases). The CDR3 length is 14 residues. The V end was cut by 0 bases, the J end by 9 bases, with 12 bases between. CDR1 and CDR2 (germline): SGHRS, YFSETQ. The DNA of the CDR3 is TGCGCCAGCAGCTTGGACGGGGATCCCCGGGAGCTGTTTTTT. Translated, it gives CASSLDGDPRELFF.

The V gene is TRBV7-8, the J gene TRBJ2-1; tentative D call: TRBD2 (7 bases). The CDR3 loop spans 15 amino acids. The V gene's germline CDR1 is SGHVS and CDR2 FQNEAQ. V was shortened by 0 bases and J by 8 bases, with 14 bases between the two germline ends. The CDR3 protein is CASSLASGGPDEQFF. In DNA, the CDR3 is TGTGCCAGCAGCTTAGCTTCGGGGGGCCCTGATGAGCAGTTCTTC.

This rearrangement joins TRBV4-1 to TRBJ1-4; D not resolved. Germline V gene data show CDR1 as MGHRA and CDR2 as YSYEKL. The CDR3 runs 16 residues. The ends were cut back, 4 bases at V and 0 bases at J, with 12 bases in the middle. CDR3 residues: CASSPNGVTTNEKLFF. CDR3 DNA sequence: TGCGCCAGCAGCCCAAACGGGGTTACAACTAATGAAAAACTGTTTTTT.

This clone has a single count. CDR3 in amino acids: CASTGVTGETQYF. In nucleotides, the CDR3 is TGTGCCAGCACGGGGGTTACTGGGGAGACCCAGTACTTC. The chain employs TRBV6-5 and TRBJ2-5; D might be TRBD2 (6 bases). Trimming left V 7 bases short and J 5 bases short, with 14 bases between. There are 13 residues in the CDR3. Germline V gives CDR1 MNHEY, CDR2 SVGAGI.

This clone was detected only once. The chain couples TRBV7-9 to TRBJ2-1, with D uncertain. The CDR3 has 13 residues. Germline loops: CDR1 SEHNR, CDR2 FQNEAQ (reference sequence). The V and J ends lost 5 bases and 8 bases respectively, with 13 bases between them. The DNA for the CDR3 is TGTGCCAGCAGCGATCAACTGCGGTATGAGCAGTTCTTC. Amino acid sequence: CASSDQLRYEQFF.

CDR3 DNA: TGTGCCAGCAGCTTAGAGGGGGACGAGCAGTACTTC. As protein: CASSLEGDEQYF. V usage is TRBV7-6 and J usage is TRBJ2-7; D is perhaps TRBD1 (6 bases). Germline loops: CDR1 SGHVS, CDR2 FNYEAQ. Trimming took 1 base from V and 5 from J, leaving 6 bases between them. This CDR3 is 12 amino acids long.

CDR3 coding DNA: TGTGCCATCAGTATAGATTTATCCTACGAGCAGTACTTC. Translating it yields CAISIDLSYEQYF. V and J are TRBV10-3 and TRBJ2-7, with D hard to call. Looked up from germline, CDR1 is ENHRY and CDR2 is SYGVKD. Trimming cost V 5 bases and J 1 base, with 9 bases left between them. The CDR3 is made up of 13 amino acids.